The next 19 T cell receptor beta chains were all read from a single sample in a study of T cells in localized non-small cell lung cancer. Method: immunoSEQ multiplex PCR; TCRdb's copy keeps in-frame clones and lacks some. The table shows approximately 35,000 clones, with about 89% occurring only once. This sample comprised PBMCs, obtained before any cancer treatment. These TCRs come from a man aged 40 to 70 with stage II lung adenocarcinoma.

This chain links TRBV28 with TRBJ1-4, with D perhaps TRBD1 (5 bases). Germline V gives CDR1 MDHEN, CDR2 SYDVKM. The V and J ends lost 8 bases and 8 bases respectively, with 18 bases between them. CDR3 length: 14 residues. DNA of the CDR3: TGTGCCAGCTTAAGAGGAGGGGTTGGAGAAAAACTGTTTTTT. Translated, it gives CASLRGGVGEKLFF.

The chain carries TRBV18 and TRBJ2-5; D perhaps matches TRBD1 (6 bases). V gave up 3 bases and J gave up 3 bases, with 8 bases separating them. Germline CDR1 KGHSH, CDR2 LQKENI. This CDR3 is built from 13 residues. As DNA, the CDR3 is TGTGCCAGCTCACCGGGGACAAAAGAGACCCAGTACTTC. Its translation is CASSPGTKETQYF.

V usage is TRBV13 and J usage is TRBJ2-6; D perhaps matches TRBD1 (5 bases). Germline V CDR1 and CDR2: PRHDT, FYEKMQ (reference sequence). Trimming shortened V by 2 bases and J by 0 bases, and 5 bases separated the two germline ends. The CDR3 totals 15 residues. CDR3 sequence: CASSLQGSGANVLTF. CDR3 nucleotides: TGTGCCAGCAGCTTACAGGGCTCTGGGGCCAACGTCCTGACTTTC.

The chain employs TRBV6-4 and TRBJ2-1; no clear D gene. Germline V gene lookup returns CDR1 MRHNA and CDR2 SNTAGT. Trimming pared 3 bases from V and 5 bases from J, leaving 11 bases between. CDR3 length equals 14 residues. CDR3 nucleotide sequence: TGTGCCAGCAGTGAACGGCCGGGCCACAATGAGCAGTTCTTC. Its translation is CASSERPGHNEQFF.

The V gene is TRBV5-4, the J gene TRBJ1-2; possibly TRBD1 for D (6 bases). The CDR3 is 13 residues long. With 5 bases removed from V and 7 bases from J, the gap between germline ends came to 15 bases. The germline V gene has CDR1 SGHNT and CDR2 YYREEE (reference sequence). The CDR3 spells CASRPDRLGGYTF. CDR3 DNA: TGTGCCAGCAGGCCGGACAGACTGGGTGGCTACACCTTC.

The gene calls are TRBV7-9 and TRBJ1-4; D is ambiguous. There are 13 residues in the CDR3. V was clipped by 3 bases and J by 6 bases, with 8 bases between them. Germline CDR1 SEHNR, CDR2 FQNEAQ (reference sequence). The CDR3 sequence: CASSFREYEKLFF. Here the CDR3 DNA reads TGTGCCAGCAGCTTCCGGGAGTATGAAAAACTGTTTTTT.

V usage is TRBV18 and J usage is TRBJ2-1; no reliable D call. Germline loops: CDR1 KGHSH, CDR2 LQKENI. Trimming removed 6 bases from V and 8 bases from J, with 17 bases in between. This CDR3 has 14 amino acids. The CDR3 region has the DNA TGTGCCAGCTCTAAGGTTAAGGTCCACGATGAGCAGTTCTTC. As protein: CASSKVKVHDEQFF.

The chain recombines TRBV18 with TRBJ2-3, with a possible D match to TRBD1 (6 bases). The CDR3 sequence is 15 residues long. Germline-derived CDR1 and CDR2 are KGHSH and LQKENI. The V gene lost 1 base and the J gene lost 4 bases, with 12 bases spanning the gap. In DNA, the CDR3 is TGTGCCAGCTCACCACAGGTGTCAGGGGCAGATACGCAGTATTTT. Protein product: CASSPQVSGADTQYF.

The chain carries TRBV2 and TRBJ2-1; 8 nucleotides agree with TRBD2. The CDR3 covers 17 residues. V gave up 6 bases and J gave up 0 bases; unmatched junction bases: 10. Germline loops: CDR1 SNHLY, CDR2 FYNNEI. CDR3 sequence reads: CASSPGKTSGSYNEQFF. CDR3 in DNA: TGTGCCAGCAGCCCAGGGAAAACTAGCGGCTCCTACAATGAGCAGTTCTTC.

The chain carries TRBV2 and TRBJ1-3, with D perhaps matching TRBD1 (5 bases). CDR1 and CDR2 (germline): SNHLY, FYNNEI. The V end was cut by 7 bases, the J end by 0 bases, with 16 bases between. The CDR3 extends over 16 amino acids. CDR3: CASTERQPSSGNTIYF. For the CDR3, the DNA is TGTGCCAGCACGGAGAGACAGCCTTCCTCTGGAAACACCATATATTTT.

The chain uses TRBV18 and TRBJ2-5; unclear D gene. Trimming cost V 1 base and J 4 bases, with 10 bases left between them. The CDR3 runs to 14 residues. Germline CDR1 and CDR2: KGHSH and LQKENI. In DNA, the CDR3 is TGTGCCAGCTCACCACAGGGTATCCCAGAGACCCAGTACTTC. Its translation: CASSPQGIPETQYF. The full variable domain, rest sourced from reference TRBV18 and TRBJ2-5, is NAGVMQNPRHLVRRRGQEARLRCSPMKGHSHVYWYRQLPEEGLKFMVYLQKENIIDESGMPKERFSAEFPKEGPSILRIQQVVRGDSAAYFCASSPQGIPETQYFGPGTRLLVL.

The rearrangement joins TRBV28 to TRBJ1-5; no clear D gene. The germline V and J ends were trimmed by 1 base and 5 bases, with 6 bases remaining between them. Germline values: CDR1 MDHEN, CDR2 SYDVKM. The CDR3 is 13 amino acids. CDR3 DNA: TGTGCCAGCAGTTTATCTTGGTATCAGCCCCAGCATTTT. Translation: CASSLSWYQPQHF.

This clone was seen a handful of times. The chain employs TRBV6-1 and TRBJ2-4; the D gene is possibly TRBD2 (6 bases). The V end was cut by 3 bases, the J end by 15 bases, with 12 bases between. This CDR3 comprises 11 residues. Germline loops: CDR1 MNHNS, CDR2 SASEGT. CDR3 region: CASSEGTLWYF. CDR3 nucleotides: TGTGCCAGCAGTGAGGGGACTTTATGGTACTTC.

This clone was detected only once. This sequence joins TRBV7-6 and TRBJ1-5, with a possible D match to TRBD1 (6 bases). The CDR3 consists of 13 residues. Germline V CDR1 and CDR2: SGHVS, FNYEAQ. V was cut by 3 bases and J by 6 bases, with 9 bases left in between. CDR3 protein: CASSLGAAQPQHF. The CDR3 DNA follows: TGTGCCAGCAGCTTGGGGGCGGCTCAGCCCCAGCATTTT.

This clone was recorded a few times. The CDR3 protein is CASSSDGLLSEQFF. CDR3 in DNA: TGTGCCAGCAGCTCCGACGGACTTCTGAGTGAGCAGTTCTTC. This chain links TRBV27 with TRBJ2-1; weak D call: TRBD2 (5 bases). The germline gives CDR1 MNHEY, CDR2 SMNVEV (reference sequence). Trimming pared 6 bases from V and 9 bases from J, leaving 18 bases between. This CDR3 contains 14 residues.

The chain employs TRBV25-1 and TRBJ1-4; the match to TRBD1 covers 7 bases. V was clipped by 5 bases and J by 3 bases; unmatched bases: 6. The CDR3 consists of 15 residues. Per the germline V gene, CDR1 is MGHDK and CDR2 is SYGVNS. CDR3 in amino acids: CASSKQGWANEKLFF. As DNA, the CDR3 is TGTGCCAGCAGTAAACAGGGGTGGGCTAATGAAAAACTGTTTTTT.

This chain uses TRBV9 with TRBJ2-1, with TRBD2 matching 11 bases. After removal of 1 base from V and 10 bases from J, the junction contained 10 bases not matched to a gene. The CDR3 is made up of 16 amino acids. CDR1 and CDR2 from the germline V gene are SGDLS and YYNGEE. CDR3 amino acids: CASSVQALAGAGEQFF. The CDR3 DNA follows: TGTGCCAGCAGCGTACAGGCACTAGCGGGGGCCGGGGAGCAGTTCTTC.

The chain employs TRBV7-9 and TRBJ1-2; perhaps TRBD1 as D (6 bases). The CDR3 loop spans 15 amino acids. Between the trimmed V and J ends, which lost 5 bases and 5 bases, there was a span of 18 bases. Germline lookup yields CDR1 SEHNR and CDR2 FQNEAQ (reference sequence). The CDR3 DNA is TGTGCCAGCAGCGGTCTTCACAGGGTGGGGTATGGCTACACCTTC. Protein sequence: CASSGLHRVGYGYTF.

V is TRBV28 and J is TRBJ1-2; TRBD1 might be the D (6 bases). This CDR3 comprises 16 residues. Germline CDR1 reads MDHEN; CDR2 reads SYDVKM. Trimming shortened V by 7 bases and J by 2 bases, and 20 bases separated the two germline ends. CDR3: CASNRLGGSLNYGYTF. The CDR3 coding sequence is TGTGCCAGCAACCGATTGGGGGGCAGCCTAAACTATGGCTACACCTTC.